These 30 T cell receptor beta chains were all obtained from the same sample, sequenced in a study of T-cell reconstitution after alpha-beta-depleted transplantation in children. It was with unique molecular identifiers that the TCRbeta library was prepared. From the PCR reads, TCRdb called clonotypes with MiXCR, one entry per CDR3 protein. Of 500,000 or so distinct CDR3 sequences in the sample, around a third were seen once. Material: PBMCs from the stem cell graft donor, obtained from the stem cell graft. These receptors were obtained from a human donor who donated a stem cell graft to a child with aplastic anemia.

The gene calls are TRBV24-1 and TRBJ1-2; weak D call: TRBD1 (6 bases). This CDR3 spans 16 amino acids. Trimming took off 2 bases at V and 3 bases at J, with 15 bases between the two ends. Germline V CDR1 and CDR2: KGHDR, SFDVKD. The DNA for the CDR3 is TGTGCCACCAGTGATTCCGGGGGCCCGGGATACTATGGCTACACCTTC. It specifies CATSDSGGPGYYGYTF.

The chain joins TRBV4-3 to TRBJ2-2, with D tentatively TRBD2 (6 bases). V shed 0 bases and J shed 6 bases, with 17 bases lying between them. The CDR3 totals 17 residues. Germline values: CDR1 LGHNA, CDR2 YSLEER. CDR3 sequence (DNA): TGCGCCAGCAGCCAAGAGCGGGGTTTCCCTGGGGCCGGGGAGCTGTTTTTT. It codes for CASSQERGFPGAGELFF.

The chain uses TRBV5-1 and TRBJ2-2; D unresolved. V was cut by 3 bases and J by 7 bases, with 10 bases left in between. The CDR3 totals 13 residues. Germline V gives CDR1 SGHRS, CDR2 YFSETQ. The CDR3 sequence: CASSSSPGGELFF. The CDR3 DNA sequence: TGCGCCAGCAGCTCGTCCCCGGGCGGGGAGCTGTTTTTT.

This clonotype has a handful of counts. CDR3 sequence reads: CSASKGGSDTGELFF. The CDR3 DNA follows: TGCAGTGCTAGTAAAGGGGGCTCGGACACCGGGGAGCTGTTTTTT. V and J are TRBV20-1 and TRBJ2-2, with 7 bases lining up with TRBD1. The germline V gene encodes CDR1 DFQATT and CDR2 SNEGSKA (reference sequence). J gave up 3 bases and V 3 bases, and 7 bases lay outside the gene matches. The CDR3 sequence is 15 residues long.

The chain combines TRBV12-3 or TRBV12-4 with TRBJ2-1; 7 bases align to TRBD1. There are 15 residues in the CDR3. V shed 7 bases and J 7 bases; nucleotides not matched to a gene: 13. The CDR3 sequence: CASTPTGSGSNEQFF. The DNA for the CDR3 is TGTGCCAGCACTCCGACAGGGTCAGGTAGTAATGAGCAGTTCTTC.

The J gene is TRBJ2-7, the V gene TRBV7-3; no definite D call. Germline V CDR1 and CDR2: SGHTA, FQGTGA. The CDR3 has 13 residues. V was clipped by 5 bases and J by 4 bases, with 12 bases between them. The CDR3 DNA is TGTGCCAGCAGCATAGACAAACAATACGAGCAGTACTTC. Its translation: CASSIDKQYEQYF.

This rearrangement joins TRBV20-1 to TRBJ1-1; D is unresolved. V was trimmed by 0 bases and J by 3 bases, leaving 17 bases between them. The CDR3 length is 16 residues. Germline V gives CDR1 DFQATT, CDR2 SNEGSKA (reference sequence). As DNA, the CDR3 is TGCAGTGCTAGAGATCGATCGGGCTTTAGGGACACTGAAGCTTTCTTT. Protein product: CSARDRSGFRDTEAFF.

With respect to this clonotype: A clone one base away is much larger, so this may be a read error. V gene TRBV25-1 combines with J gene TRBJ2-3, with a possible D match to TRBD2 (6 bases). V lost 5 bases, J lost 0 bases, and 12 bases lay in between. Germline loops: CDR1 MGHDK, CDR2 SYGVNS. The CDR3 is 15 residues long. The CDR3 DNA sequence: TGTGCCAGCAGTCGCCGGGAGTACAGCACAGATACGCAGTATTTT. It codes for CASSRREYSTDTQYF. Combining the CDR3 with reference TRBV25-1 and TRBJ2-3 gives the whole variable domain EADIYQTPRYLVIGTGKKITLECSQTMGHDKMYWYQQDPGMELHLIHYSYGVNSTEKGDLSSESTVSRIRTEHFPLTLESARPSHTSQYLCASSRREYSTDTQYFGPGTRLTVL.

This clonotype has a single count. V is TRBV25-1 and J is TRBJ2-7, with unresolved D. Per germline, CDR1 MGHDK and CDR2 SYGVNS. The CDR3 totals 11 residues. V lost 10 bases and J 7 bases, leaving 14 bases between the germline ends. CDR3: CATIDATEQYF. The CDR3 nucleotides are TGTGCCACCATCGACGCTACGGAGCAGTACTTC.

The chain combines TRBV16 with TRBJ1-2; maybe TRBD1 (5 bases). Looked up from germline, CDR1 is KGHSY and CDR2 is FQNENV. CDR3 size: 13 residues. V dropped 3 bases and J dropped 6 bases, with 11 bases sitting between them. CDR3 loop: CASSHRQWHGYTF. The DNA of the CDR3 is TGTGCCAGCAGCCACAGACAGTGGCATGGCTACACCTTC.

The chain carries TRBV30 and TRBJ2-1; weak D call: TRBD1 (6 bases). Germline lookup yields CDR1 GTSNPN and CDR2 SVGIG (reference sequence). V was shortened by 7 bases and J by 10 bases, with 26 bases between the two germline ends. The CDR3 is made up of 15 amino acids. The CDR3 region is CASWGHLGTSREQFF. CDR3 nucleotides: TGTGCCTCCTGGGGGCACCTCGGGACAAGTCGGGAGCAGTTCTTC.

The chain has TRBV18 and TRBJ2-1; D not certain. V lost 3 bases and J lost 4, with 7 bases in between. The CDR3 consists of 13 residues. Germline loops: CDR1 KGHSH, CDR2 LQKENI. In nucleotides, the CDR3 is TGTGCCAGCTCACCCCTAGAATACAATGAGCAGTTCTTC. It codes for CASSPLEYNEQFF.

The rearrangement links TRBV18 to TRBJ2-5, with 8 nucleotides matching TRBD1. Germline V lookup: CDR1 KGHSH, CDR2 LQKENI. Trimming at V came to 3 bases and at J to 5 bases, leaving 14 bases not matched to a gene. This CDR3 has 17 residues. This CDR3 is CASSPTQSGGARETQYF. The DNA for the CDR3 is TGTGCCAGCTCACCCACACAGTCAGGGGGCGCGCGGGAGACCCAGTACTTC.

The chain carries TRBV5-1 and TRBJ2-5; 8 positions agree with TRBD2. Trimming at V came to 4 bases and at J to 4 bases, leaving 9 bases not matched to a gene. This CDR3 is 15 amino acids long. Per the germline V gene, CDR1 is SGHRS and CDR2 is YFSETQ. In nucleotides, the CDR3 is TGCGCCAGCAGCATCGGCGGGGGGCGCTTAGAGACCCAGTACTTC. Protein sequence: CASSIGGGRLETQYF.

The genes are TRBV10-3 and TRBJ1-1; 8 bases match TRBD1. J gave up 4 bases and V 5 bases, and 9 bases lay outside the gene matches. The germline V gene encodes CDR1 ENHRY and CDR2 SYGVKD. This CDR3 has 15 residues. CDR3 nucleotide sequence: TGTGCCATCAGTCCCACGGGACAGGATGGCACTGAAGCTTTCTTT. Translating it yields CAISPTGQDGTEAFF.

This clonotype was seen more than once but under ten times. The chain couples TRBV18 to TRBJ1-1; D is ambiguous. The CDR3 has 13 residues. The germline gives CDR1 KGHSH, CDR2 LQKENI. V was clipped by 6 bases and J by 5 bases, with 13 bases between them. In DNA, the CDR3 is TGTGCCAGCTCCCCCAATGTGTATACTGAAGCTTTCTTT. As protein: CASSPNVYTEAFF.

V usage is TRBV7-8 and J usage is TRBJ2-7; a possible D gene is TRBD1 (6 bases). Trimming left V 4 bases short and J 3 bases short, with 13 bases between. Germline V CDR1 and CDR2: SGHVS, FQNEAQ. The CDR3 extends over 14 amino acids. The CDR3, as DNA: TGTGCCAGCAGCTCCCCGGGACAAAACTACGAGCAGTACTTC. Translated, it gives CASSSPGQNYEQYF.

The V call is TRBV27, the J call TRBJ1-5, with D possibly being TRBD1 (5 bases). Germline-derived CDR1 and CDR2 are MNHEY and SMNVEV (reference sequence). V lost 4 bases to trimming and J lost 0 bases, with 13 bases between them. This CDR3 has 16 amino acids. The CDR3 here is CASSWGRPDSNQPQHF. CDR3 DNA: TGTGCCAGCAGTTGGGGCAGGCCTGATAGCAATCAGCCCCAGCATTTT.

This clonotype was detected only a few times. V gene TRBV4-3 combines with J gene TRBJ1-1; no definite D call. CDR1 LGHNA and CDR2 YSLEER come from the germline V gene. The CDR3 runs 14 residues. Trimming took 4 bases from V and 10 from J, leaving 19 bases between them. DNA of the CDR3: TGCGCCAGCAGCCCGTCATCGACGGGGAGTGGAGCTTTCTTT. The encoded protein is CASSPSSTGSGAFF.

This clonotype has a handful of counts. CDR3 in DNA: TGTGCCAGCAGCCCCGGGGAGGATAATCAGCCCCAGCATTTT. It codes for CASSPGEDNQPQHF. The chain has TRBV7-6 and TRBJ1-5; D is ambiguous. The CDR3 is made up of 14 amino acids. V gave up 5 bases and J gave up 4 bases, with 12 bases separating them. CDR1 is SGHVS, CDR2 FNYEAQ, per germline.

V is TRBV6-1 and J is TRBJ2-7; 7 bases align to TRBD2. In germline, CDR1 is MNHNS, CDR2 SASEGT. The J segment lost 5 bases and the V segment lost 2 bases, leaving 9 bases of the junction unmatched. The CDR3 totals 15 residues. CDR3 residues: CASSESVTGGHEQYF. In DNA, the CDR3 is TGTGCCAGCAGTGAAAGTGTTACGGGGGGTCACGAGCAGTACTTC.

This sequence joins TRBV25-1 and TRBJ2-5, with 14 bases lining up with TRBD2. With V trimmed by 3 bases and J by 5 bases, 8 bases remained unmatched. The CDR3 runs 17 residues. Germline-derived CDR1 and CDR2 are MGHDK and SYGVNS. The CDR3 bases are TGTGCCAGCAGTGACGGACTAGCGGGAGGACAGAGGGAGACCCAGTACTTC. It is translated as CASSDGLAGGQRETQYF.

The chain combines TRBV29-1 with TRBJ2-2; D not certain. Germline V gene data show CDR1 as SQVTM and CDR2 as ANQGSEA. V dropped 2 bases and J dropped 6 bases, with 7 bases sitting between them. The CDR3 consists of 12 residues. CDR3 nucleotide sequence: TGCAGCGTTGAACGGCAGCCCGGGGAGCTGTTTTTT. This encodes CSVERQPGELFF.

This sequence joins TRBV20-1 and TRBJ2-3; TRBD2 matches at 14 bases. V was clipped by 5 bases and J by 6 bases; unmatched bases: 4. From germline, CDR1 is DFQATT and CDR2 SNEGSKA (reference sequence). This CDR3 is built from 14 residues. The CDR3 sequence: CSAGTSGRRDTQYF. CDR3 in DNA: TGCAGTGCTGGGACTAGCGGGAGACGTGATACGCAGTATTTT.

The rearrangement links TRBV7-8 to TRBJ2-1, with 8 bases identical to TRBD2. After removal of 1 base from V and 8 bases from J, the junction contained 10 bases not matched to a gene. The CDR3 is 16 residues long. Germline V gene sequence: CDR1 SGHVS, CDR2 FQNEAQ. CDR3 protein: CASSLGRSGSLDEQFF. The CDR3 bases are TGTGCCAGCAGCTTAGGGAGGAGCGGGAGTTTGGATGAGCAGTTCTTC.

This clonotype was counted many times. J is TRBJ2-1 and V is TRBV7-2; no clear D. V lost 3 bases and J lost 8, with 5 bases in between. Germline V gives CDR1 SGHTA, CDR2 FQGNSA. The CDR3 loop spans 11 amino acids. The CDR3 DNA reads TGTGCCAGCAGCTTTCTCGATGAGCAGTTCTTC. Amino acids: CASSFLDEQFF.

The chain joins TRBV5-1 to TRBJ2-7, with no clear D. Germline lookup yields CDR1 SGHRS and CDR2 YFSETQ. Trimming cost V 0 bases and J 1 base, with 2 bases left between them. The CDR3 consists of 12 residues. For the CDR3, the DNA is TGCGCCAGCAGCTTGGAATCCTACGAGCAGTACGTC. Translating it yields CASSLESYEQYV.

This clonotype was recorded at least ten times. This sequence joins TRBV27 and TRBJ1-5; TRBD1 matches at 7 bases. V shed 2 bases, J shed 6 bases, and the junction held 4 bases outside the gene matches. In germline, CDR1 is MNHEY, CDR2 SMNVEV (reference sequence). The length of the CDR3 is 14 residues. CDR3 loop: CASSLKGGRQPQHF. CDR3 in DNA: TGTGCCAGCAGTTTAAAAGGGGGCCGTCAGCCCCAGCATTTT.

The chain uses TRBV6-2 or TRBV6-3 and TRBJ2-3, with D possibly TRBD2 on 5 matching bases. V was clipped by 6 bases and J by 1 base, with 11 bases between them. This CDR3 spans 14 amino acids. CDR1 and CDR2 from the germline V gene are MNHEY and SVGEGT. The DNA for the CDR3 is TGTGCCAGCAGGGCCACCGGGGGCACAGATACGCAGTATTTT. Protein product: CASRATGGTDTQYF.

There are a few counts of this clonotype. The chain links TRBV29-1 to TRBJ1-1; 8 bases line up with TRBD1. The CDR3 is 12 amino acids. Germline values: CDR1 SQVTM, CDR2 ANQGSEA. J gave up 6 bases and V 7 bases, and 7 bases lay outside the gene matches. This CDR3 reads CSAISGGPEAFF. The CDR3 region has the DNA TGCAGCGCTATATCAGGGGGCCCTGAAGCTTTCTTT.